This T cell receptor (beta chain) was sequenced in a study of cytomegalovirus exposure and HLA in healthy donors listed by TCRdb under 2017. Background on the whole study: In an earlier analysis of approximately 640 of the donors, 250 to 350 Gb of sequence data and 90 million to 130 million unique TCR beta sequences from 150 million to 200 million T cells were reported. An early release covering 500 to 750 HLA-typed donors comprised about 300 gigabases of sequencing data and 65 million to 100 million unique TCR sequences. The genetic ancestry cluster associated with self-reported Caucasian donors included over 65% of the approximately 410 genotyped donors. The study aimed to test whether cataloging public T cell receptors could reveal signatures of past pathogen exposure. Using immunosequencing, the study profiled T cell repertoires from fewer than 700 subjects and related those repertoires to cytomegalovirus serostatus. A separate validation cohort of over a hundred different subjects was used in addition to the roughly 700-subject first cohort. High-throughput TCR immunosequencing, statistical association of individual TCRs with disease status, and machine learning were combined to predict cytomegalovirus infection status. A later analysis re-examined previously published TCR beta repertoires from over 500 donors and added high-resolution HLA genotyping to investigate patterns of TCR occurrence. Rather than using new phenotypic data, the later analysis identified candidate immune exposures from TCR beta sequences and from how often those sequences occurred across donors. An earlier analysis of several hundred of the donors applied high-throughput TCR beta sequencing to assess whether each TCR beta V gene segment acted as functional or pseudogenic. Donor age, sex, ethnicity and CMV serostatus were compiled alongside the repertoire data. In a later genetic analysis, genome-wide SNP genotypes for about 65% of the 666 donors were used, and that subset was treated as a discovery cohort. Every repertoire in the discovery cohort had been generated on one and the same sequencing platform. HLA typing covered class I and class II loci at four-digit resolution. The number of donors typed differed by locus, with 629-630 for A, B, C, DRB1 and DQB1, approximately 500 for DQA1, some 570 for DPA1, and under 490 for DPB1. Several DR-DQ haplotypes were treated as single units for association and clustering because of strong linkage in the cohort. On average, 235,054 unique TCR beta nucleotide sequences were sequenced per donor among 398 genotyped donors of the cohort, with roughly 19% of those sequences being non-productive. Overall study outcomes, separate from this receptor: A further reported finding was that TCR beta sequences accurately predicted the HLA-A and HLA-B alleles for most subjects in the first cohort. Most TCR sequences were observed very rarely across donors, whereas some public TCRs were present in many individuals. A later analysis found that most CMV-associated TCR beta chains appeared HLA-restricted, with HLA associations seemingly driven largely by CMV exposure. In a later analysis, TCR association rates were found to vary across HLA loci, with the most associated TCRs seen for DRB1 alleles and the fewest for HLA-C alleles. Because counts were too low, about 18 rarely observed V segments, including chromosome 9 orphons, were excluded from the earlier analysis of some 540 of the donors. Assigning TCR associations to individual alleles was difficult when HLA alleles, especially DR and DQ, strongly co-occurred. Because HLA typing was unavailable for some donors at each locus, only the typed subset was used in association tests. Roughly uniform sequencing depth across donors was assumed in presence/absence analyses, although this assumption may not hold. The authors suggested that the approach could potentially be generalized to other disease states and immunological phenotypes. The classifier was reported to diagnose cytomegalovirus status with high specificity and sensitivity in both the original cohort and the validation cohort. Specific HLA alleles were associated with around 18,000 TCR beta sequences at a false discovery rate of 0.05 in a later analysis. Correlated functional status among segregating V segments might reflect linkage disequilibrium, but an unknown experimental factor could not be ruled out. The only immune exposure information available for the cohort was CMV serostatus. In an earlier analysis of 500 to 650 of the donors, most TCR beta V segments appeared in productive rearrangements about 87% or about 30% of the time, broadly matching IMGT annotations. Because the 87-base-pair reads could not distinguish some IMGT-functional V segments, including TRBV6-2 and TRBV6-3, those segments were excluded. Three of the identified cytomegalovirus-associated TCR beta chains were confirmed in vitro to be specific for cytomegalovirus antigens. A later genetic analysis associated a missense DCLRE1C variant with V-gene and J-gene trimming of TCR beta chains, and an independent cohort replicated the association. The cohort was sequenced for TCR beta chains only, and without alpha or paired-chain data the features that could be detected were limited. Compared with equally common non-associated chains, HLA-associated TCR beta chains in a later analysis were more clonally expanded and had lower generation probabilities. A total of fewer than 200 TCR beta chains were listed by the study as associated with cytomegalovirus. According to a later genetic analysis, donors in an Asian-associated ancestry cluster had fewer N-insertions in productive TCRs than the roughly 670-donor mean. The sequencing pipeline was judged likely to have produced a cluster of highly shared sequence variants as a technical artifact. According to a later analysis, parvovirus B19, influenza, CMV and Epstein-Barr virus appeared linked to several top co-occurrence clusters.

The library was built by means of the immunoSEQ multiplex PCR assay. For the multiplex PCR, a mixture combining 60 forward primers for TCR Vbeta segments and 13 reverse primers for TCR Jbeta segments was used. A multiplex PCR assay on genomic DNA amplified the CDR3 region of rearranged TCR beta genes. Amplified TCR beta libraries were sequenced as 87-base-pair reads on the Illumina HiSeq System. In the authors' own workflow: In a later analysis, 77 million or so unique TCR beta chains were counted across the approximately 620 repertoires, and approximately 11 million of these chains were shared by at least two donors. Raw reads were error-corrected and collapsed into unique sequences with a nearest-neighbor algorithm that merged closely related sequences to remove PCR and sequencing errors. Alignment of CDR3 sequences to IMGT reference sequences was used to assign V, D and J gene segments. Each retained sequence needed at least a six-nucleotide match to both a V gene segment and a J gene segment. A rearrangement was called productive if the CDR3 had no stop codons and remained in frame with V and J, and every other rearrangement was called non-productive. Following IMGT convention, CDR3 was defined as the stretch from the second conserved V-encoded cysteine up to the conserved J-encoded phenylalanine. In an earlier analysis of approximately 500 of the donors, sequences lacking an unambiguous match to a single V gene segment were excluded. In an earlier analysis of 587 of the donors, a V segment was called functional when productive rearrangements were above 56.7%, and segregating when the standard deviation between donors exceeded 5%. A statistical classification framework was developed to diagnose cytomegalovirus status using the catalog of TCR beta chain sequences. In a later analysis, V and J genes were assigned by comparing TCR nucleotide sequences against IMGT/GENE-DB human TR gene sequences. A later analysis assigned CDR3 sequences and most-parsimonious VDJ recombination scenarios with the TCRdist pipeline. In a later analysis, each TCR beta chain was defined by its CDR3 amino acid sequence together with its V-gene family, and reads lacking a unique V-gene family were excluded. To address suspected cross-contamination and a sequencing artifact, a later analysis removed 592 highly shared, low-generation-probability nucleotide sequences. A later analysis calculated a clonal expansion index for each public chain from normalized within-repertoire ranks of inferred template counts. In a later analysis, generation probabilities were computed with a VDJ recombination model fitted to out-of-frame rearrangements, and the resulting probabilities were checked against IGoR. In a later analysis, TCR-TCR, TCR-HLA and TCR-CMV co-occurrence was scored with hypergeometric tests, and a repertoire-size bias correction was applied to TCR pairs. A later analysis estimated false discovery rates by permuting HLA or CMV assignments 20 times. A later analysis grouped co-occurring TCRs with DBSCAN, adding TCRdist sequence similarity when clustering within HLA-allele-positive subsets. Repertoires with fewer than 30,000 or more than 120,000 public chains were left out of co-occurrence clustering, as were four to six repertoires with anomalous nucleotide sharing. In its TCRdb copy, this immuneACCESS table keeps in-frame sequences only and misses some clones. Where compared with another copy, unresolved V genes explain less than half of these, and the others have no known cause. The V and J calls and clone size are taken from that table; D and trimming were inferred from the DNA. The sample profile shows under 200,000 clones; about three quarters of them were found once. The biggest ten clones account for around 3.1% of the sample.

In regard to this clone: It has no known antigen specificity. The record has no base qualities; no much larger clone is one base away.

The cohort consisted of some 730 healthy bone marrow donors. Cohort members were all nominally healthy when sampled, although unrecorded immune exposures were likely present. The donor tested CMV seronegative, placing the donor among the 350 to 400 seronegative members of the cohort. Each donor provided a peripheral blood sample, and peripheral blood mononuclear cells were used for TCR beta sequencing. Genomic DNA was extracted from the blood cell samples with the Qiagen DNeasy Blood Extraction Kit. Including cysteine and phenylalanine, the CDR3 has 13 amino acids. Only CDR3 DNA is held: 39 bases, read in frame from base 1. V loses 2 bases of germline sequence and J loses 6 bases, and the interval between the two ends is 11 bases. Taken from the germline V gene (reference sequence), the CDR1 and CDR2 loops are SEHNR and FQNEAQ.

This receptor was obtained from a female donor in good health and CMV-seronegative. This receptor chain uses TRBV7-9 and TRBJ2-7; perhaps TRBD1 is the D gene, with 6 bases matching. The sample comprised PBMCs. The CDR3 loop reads CASSLRDRSEQYF. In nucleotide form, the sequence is TGTGCCAGCAGCTTACGAGACAGGAGCGAGCAGTACTTC.